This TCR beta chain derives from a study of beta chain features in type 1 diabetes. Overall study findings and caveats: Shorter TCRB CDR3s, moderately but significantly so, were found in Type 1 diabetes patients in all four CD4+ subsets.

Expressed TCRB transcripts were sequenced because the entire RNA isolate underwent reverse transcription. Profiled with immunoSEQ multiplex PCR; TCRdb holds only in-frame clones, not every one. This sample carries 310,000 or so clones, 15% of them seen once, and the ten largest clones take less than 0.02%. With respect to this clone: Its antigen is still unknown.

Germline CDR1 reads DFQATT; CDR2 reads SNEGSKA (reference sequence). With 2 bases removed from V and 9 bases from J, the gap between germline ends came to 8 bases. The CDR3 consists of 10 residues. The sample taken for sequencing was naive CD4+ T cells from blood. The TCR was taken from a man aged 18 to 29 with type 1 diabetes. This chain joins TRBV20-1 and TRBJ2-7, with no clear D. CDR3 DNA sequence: TGCAGTGCTAGATCCGAGAGGCAGTACTTC. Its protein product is CSARSERQYF.